One and the same sample provided the 8 T cell receptor beta chains below, sequenced in a study of cytomegalovirus exposure and HLA in healthy donors. Libraries were prepared by immunoSEQ multiplex PCR; TCRdb keeps only in-frame clonotypes and omits some of them. The table lists some 150,000 clones, 86% of them singletons. The sample taken for sequencing was PBMCs. These receptors were collected from a human donor in good health.

CDR3: CASTAGGLYNEQFF. The CDR3 DNA reads TGTGCCAGTACGGCGGGAGGGTTATACAATGAGCAGTTCTTC. This chain joins TRBV19 and TRBJ2-1, with 9 bases identical to TRBD2. Per germline, CDR1 LNHDA and CDR2 SQIVND (reference sequence). This CDR3 contains 14 residues. J was trimmed by 4 bases and V by 7 bases; bases with no gene match: 5.

The chain couples TRBV7-9 to TRBJ1-5, with 7 bases identical to TRBD1. Trimming at V came to 2 bases and at J to 2 bases, leaving 9 bases not matched to a gene. CDR3 size: 17 residues. Germline-derived CDR1 and CDR2 are SEHNR and FQNEAQ (reference sequence). The CDR3 loop is CASSLYPKGARNQPQHF. The CDR3 coding sequence is TGTGCCAGCAGCTTATACCCCAAGGGGGCCCGCAATCAGCCCCAGCATTTT.

V and J are TRBV4-3 and TRBJ1-1, with D possibly being TRBD1 (5 bases). From germline, CDR1 is LGHNA and CDR2 YSLEER. The CDR3 has 14 residues. Trimming took off 4 bases at V and 4 bases at J, with 13 bases between the two ends. Here the CDR3 DNA reads TGCGCCAGCAGCCTGAACGGCGGGACCACTGAAGCTTTCTTT. Amino acids: CASSLNGGTTEAFF.

The chain joins TRBV27 to TRBJ1-2; the D is unclear. The V gene lost 6 bases and the J gene lost 0 bases, with 14 bases spanning the gap. The CDR3 extends over 15 amino acids. CDR1 and CDR2 (germline): MNHEY, SMNVEV (reference sequence). CDR3 amino acids: CASSERQDTNYGYTF. The CDR3 DNA sequence: TGTGCCAGCAGCGAAAGGCAGGATACTAACTATGGCTACACCTTC.

The rearrangement uses TRBV18 and TRBJ2-1, with TRBD2 as a possible D gene (6 bases). Germline assignment: CDR1 KGHSH and CDR2 LQKENI. The CDR3 length is 16 residues. V was clipped by 4 bases and J by 5 bases, with 18 bases between them. The CDR3 loop is CASSLDPGTLDNEQFF. The CDR3 DNA reads as TGTGCCAGCTCACTGGATCCCGGGACTCTTGACAATGAGCAGTTCTTC.

The chain employs TRBV20-1 and TRBJ2-7; TRBD2 agrees at 7 bases. The V gene end was trimmed by 6 bases and the J gene end by 3 bases; junction bases not matched to a gene: 2. The germline gives CDR1 DFQATT, CDR2 SNEGSKA (reference sequence). The CDR3 totals 11 residues. The chain's CDR3 is CSARDYYEQYF. CDR3 DNA sequence: TGCAGTGCCAGGGACTACTACGAGCAGTACTTC.

For the CDR3, the DNA is TGTGCCAGCAGTTCACAGGGGATTAAGGCTAACTATGGCTACACCTTC. It translates to CASSSQGIKANYGYTF. V and J are TRBV28 and TRBJ1-2; 7 bases are shared with TRBD1. This CDR3 has 16 residues. With 4 bases clipped from V and 0 bases from J, the junction kept 8 bases outside the gene matches. CDR1 is MDHEN and CDR2 is SYDVKM in the germline V gene.

The chain has TRBV7-9 and TRBJ1-4; 9 nucleotides agree with TRBD1. Germline V CDR1 and CDR2: SEHNR, FQNEAQ (reference sequence). V trimming: 4 bases; J trimming: 5 bases; junction bases outside the gene matches: 8. The CDR3 spans 16 residues. The CDR3 loop is CASSSTTGTGNEKLFF. CDR3 sequence (DNA): TGTGCCAGCAGCTCAACTACCGGGACAGGGAATGAAAAACTGTTTTTT.